This T cell receptor (beta chain) originates from a study of PD-1 blockade in classical Hodgkin lymphoma. General study points: Compared with healthy donors, newly diagnosed patients reportedly showed lower baseline TCR diversity. Complete responders started with a diversity level that resembled newly diagnosed patients at baseline.

After autologous stem cell transplantation all patients relapsed, and prior brentuximab vedotin exposure differed between cohorts. This clone was detected a few times. As yet, its antigen is unknown. V lost 3 bases and J 9 bases, leaving 12 bases between the germline ends. The V gene's germline CDR1 is SGHAT and CDR2 FQNNGV. The CDR3 is 13 amino acids. Here immunoSEQ multiplex PCR was the method, and the copy in TCRdb shows in-frame clones only, minus some. Among around 40,000 clones, about three quarters were seen once, and the ten largest hold roughly 9.7%. V and J are TRBV11-2 and TRBJ2-1, with a weak D call TRBD1 (6 bases). The TCR originated in a human donor with classical Hodgkin lymphoma. Material: peripheral blood mononuclear cells (PBMCs), obtained at baseline. CDR3 sequence: CASSLGRGGEQFF. CDR3 DNA sequence: TGTGCCAGCAGCTTGGGACGAGGGGGTGAGCAGTTCTTC.